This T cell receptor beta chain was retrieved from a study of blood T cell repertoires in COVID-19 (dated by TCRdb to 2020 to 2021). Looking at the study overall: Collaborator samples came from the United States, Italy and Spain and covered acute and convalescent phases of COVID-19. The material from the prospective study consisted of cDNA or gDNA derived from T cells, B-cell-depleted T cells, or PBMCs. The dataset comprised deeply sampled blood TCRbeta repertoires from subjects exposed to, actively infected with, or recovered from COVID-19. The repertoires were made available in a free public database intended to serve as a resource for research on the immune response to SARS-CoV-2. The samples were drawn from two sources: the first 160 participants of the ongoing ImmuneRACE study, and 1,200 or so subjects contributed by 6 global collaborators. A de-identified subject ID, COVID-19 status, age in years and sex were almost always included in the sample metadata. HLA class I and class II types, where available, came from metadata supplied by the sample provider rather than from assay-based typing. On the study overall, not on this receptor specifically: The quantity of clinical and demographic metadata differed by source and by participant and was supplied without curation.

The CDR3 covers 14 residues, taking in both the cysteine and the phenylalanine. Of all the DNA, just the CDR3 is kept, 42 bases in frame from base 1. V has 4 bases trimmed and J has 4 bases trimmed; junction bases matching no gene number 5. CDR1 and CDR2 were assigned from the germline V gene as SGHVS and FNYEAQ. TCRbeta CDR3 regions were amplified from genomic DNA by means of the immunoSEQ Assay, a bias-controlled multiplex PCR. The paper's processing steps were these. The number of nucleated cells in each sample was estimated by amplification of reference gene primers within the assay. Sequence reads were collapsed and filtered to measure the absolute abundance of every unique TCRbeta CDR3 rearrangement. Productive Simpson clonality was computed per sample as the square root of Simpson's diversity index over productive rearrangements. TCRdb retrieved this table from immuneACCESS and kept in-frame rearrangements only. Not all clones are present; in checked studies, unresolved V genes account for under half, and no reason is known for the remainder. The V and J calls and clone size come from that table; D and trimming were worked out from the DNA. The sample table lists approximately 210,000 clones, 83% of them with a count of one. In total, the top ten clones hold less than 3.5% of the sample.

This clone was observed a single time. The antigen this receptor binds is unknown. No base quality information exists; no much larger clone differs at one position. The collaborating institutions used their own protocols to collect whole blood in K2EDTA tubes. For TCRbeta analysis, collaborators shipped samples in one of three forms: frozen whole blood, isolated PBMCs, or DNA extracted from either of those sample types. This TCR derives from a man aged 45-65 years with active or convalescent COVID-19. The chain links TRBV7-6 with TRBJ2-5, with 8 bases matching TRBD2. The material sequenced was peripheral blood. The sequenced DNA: TGTGCCAGCAGCTCTGCGGGGGGCCTAGAGACCCAGTACTTC. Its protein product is CASSSAGGLETQYF.